The source of this T cell receptor (beta chain) is a study of CD4+ T cells in melanoma. A remark on this clone: Its antigen is undetermined.

Only in-frame clones appear in the TCRdb table, and some are missing; sequencing was by immunoSEQ multiplex PCR. Among around 100,000 clones, roughly 90% were seen once, and the ten largest hold about 3.3%. General observations from the study: CD8+ T cell, macrophage and B cell function reportedly correlated with neoantigen-specific CD4+ T cells.

Per the germline V gene, CDR1 is SGHTA and CDR2 is FQGNSA. The ends lost 5 bases at V and 7 bases at J; junction bases unmatched: 7. The CDR3 runs to 14 residues. The rearrangement joins TRBV7-2 to TRBJ2-2; 7 bases are a match to TRBD1. What was sequenced was peripheral blood. The origin of this receptor is a human donor with melanoma. The CDR3 nucleotides read TGTGCCAGCAGCCAAGGGGGCTTGAGCGGGGAGCTGTTTTTT. It specifies CASSQGGLSGELFF. Based on the CDR3 plus reference TRBV7-2 and TRBJ2-2, the full variable domain is GAGVSQSPSNKVTEKGKDVELRCDPISGHTALYWYRQSLGQGLEFLIYFQGNSAPDKSGLPSDRFSAERTGGSVSTLTIQRTQQEDSAVYLCASSQGGLSGELFFGEGSRLTVL.